This passage covers 4 T cell receptor beta chains from one sample sequenced in a study of cytomegalovirus exposure and HLA in healthy donors. 13 Jbeta primers and 60 Vbeta primers were used for the PCR. Sequenced by immunoSEQ multiplex PCR; TCRdb stores in-frame clones only, minus some. The data show about 82,000 clones, 70% to 85% seen once. Sequenced input: PBMCs. The receptors here all came from a human donor in good health.

This chain connects TRBV4-1 to TRBJ2-7; D unresolved. Germline-derived CDR1 and CDR2 are MGHRA and YSYEKL. This CDR3 spans 13 amino acids. Between the trimmed V and J ends, which lost 0 bases and 3 bases, there was a span of 6 bases. CDR3 sequence: CASSQDESYEQYF. For the CDR3, the DNA is TGCGCCAGCAGCCAAGATGAGAGCTACGAGCAGTACTTC.

The chain combines TRBV27 with TRBJ1-1; 9 bases are a match to TRBD1. The V gene end was trimmed by 5 bases and the J gene end by 0 bases; junction bases not matched to a gene: 4. Germline lookup yields CDR1 MNHEY and CDR2 SMNVEV (reference sequence). This CDR3 spans 15 amino acids. CDR3 bases: TGTGCCAGCAGTCCAGGGACAGGGTTGAACACTGAAGCTTTCTTT. It yields the protein CASSPGTGLNTEAFF.

The J gene is TRBJ1-2, the V gene TRBV30; D ambiguous. The CDR3 sequence is 13 residues long. V lost 0 bases and J 4 bases, leaving 9 bases between the germline ends. Germline CDR1 GTSNPN, CDR2 SVGIG (reference sequence). The CDR3 region has the DNA TGTGCCTGGAGTGTAACCGCGCTCTATGGCTACACCTTC. Translated: CAWSVTALYGYTF.

The rearrangement joins TRBV2 to TRBJ1-3; D is ambiguous. Deletions cut 6 bases from V and 0 bases from J, with 15 bases between. The germline V gene has CDR1 SNHLY and CDR2 FYNNEI. The CDR3 contains 16 residues. Here the CDR3 DNA reads TGTGCCAGCAGACAGTCGGAAGCCGACTCTGGAAACACCATATATTTT. It translates to CASRQSEADSGNTIYF. Full variable domain (outside the CDR3, taken from reference TRBV2 and TRBJ1-3): EPEVTQTPSHQVTQMGQEVILRCVPISNHLYFYWYRQILGQKVEFLVSFYNNEISEKSEIFDDQFSVERPDGSNFTLKIRSTKLEDSAMYFCASRQSEADSGNTIYFGEGSWLTVV.